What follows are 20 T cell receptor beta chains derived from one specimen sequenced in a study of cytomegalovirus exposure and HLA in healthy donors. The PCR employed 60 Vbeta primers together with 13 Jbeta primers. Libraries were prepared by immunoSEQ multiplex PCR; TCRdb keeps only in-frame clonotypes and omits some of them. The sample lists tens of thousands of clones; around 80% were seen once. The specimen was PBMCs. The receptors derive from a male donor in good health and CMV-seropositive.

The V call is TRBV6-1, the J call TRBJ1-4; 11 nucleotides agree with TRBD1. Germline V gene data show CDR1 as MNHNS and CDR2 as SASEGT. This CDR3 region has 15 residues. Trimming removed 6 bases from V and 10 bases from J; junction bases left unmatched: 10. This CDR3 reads CASRGPGTGGRKLFF. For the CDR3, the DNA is TGTGCCAGCAGGGGGCCCGGGACAGGGGGGCGAAAACTGTTTTTT.

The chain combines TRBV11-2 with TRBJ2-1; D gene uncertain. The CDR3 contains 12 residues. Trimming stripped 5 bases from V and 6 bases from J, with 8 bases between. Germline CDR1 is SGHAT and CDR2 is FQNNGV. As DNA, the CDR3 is TGTGCCAGCAGCAAGAGGTTCAATGAGCAGTTCTTC. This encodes CASSKRFNEQFF.

The CDR3 region is CASSTGQGTYQPQHF. The CDR3 region has the DNA TGTGCCAGTAGTACGGGACAGGGGACTTATCAGCCCCAGCATTTT. The chain recombines TRBV19 with TRBJ1-5, with 10 nucleotides matching TRBD1. Trimming removed 4 bases from V and 5 bases from J; junction bases left unmatched: 5. CDR1 LNHDA and CDR2 SQIVND come from the germline V gene (reference sequence). The CDR3 sequence is 15 residues long.

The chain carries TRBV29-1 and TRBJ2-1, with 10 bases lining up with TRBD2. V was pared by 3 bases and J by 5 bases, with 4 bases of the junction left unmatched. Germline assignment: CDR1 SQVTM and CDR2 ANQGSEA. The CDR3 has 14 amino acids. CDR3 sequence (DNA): TGCAGCGTTGAGGCTAGCGGGAGACACAATGAGCAGTTCTTC. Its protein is CSVEASGRHNEQFF.

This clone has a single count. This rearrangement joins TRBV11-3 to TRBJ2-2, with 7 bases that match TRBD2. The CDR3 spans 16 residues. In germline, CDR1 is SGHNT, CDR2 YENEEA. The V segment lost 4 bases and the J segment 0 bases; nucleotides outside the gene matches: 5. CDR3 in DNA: TGTGCCAGCAGCTCGCCCGGACTAGCGAACACCGGGGAGCTGTTTTTT. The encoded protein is CASSSPGLANTGELFF.

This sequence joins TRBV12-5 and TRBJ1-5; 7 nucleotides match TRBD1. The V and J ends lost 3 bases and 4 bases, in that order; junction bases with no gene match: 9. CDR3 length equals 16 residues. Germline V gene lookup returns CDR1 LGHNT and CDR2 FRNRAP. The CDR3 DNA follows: TGTGCTAGTGGTTTTCAAAACAGGGGCGCGAATCAGCCCCAGCATTTT. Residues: CASGFQNRGANQPQHF.

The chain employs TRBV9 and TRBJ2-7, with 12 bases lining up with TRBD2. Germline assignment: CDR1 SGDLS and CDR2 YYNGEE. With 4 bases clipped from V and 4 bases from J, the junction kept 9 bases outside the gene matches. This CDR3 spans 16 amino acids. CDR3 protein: CASSPQKTSGSYEQYF. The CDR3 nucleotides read TGTGCCAGCAGCCCACAAAAGACTAGCGGGAGTTACGAGCAGTACTTC.

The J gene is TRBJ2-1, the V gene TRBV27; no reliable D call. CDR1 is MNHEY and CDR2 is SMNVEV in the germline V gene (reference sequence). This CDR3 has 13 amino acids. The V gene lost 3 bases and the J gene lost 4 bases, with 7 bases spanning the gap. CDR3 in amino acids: CASSLAGYNEQFF. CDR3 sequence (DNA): TGTGCCAGCAGTTTGGCCGGGTACAATGAGCAGTTCTTC.

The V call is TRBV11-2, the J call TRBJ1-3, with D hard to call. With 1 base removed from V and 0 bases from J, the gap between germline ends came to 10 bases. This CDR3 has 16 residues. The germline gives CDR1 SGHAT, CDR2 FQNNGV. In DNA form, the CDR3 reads TGTGCCAGCAGCTTAGGAACCGGGATCTCTGGAAACACCATATATTTT. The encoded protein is CASSLGTGISGNTIYF. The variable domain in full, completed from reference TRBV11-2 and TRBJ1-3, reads EAGVAQSPRYKIIEKRQSVAFWCNPISGHATLYWYQQILGQGPKLLIQFQNNGVVDDSQLPKDRFSAERLKGVDSTLKIQPAKLEDSAVYLCASSLGTGISGNTIYFGEGSWLTVV.

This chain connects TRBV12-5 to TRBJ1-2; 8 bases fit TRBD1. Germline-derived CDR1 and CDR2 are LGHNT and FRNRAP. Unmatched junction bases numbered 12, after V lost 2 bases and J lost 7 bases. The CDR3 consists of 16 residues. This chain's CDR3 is CASGLFSPGTGGGYTF. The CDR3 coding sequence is TGTGCTAGTGGTTTGTTCTCTCCCGGGACAGGAGGTGGCTACACCTTC.

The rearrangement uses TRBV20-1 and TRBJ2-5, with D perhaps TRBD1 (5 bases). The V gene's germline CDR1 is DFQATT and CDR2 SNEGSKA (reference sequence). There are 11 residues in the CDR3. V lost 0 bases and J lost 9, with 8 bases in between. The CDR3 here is CSARDQGPQYF. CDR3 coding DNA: TGCAGTGCTAGAGATCAGGGTCCCCAGTACTTC.

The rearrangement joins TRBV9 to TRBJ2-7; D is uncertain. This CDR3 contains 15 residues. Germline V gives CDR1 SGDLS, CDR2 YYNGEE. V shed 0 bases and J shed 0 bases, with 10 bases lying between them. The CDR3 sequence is CASSVGISSSYEQYF. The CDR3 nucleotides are TGTGCCAGCAGCGTAGGTATATCCTCCTCCTACGAGCAGTACTTC.

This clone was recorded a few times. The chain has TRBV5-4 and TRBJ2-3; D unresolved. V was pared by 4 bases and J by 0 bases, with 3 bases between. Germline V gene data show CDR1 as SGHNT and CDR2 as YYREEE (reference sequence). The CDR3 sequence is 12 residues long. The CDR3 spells CASSQSTDTQYF. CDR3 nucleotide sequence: TGTGCCAGCAGCCAAAGCACAGATACGCAGTATTTT. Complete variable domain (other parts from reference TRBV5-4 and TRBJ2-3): ETGVTQSPTHLIKTRGQQVTLRCSSQSGHNTVSWYQQALGQGPQFIFQYYREEENGRGNFPPRFSGLQFPNYSSELNVNALELDDSALYLCASSQSTDTQYFGPGTRLTVL.

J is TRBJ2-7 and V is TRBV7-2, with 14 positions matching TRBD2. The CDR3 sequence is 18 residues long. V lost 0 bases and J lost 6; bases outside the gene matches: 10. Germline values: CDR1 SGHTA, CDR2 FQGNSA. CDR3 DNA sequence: TGTGCCAGCAGCTTAGCGTTGGGGACTAGCGGGAGCGGGGCCGAGCAGTACTTC. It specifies CASSLALGTSGSGAEQYF.

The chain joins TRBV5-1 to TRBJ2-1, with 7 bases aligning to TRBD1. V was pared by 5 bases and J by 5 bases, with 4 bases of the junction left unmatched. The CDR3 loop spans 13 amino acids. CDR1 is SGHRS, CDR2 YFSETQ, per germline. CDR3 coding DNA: TGCGCCAGCAGTTTGCAGGGGGACAATGAGCAGTTCTTC. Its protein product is CASSLQGDNEQFF.

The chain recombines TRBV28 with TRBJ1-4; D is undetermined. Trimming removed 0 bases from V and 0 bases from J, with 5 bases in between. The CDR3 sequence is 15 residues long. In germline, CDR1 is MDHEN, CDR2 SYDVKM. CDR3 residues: CASSLWRPTNEKLFF. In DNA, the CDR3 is TGTGCCAGCAGTTTATGGCGGCCAACTAATGAAAAACTGTTTTTT.

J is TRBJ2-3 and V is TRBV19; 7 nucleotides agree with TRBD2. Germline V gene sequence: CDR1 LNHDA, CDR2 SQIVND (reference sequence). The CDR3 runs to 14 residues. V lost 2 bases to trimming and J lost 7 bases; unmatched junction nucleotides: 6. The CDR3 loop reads CASSILGTTYTQYF. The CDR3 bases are TGTGCCAGTAGTATACTCGGGACTACCTATACGCAGTATTTT.

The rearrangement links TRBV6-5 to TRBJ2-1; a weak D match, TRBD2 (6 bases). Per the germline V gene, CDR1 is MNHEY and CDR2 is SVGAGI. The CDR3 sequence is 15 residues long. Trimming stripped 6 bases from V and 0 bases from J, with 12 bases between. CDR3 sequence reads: CASRPSGPSYNEQFF. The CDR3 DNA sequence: TGTGCCAGCAGGCCCAGCGGGCCCTCCTACAATGAGCAGTTCTTC.

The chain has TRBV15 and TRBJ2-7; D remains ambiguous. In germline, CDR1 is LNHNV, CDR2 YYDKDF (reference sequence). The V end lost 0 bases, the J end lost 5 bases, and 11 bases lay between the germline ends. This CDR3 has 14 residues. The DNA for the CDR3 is TGTGCCACCAGCAGAGATTCGGGTTTCCACGAGCAGTACTTC. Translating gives CATSRDSGFHEQYF. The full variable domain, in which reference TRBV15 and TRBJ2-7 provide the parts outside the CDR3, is DAMVIQNPRYQVTQFGKPVTLSCSQTLNHNVMYWYQQKSSQAPKLLFHYYDKDFNNEADTPDNFQSRRPNTSFCFLDIRSPGLGDTAMYLCATSRDSGFHEQYFGPGTRLTVT.

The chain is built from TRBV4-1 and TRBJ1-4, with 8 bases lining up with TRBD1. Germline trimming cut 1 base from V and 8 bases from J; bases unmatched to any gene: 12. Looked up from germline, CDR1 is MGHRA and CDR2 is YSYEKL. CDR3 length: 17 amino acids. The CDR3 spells CASSQGWGRGRGEKLFF. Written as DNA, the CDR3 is TGCGCCAGCAGCCAAGGCTGGGGCAGGGGGCGGGGGGAAAAACTGTTTTTT.